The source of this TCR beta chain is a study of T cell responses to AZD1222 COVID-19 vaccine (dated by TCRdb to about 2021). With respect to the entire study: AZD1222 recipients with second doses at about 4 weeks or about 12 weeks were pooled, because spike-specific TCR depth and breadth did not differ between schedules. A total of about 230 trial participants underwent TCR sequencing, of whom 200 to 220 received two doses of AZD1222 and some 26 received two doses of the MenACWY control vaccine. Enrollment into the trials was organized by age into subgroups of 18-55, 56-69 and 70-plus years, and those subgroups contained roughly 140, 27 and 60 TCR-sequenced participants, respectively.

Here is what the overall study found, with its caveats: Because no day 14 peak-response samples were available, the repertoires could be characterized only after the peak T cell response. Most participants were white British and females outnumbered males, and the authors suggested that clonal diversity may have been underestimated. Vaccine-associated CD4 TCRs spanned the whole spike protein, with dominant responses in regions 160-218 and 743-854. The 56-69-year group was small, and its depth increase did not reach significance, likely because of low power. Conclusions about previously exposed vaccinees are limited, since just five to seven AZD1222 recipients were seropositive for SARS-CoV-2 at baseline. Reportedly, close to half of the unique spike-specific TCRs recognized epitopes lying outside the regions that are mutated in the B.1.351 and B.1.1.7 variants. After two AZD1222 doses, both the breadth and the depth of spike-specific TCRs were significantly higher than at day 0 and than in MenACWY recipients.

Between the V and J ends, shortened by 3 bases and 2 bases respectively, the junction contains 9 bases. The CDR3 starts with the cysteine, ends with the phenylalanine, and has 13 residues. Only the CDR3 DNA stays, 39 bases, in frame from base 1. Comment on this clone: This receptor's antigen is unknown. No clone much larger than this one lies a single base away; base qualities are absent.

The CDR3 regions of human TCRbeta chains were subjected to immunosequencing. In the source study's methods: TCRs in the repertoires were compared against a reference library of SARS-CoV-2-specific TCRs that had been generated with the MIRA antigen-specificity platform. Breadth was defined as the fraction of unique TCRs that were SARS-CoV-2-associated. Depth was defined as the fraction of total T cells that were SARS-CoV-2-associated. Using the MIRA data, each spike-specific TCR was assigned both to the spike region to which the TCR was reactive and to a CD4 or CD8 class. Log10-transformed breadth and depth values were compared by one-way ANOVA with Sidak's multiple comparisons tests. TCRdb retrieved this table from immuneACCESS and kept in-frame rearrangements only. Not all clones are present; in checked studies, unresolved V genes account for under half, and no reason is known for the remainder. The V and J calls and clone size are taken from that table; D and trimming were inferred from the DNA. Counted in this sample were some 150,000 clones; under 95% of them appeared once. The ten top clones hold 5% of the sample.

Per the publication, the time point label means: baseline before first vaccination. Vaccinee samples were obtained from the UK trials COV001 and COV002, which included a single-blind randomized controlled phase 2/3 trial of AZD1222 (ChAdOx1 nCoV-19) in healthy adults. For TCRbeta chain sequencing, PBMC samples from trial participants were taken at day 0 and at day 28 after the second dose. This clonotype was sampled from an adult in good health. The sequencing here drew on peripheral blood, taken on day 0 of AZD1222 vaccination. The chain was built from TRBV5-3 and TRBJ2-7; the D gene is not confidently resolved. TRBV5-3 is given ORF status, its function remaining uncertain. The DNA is TGTGCCAGAAGCTCTGGCTCAACCTACGAGCAGTACTTC. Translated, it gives CARSSGSTYEQYF.